This T cell receptor (beta chain) was identified in a study of CD8+ T cells in alopecia areata. Sequencing templates came from extracted RNA that was reverse transcribed into cDNA. The assay was immunoSEQ multiplex PCR, and TCRdb's table has in-frame clones only and misses some. The sample includes 180,000 or so clones, approximately 51% of them seen just once. Treatment denoted: oral pan-JAK inhibitor, 5-10 mg twice daily. Isolation of CD4+ and CD8+ T cells from PBMCs was achieved by sorting. Sequences were derived from CD8+ T cells sorted from blood, sampled at roughly week 52, from a patient treated with tofacitinib. This clonotype originated in a human donor with alopecia areata.

The chain's CDR3 is CASIPEETQYF. As DNA, the CDR3 is TGTGCCAGCATCCCTGAAGAGACCCAGTACTTC. The chain recombines TRBV13 with TRBJ2-5; D gene uncertain. CDR1 is PRHDT and CDR2 is FYEKMQ in the germline V gene (reference sequence). V gave up 7 bases and J gave up 3 bases, with 6 bases separating them. The length of the CDR3 is 11 residues.